This section outlines one T cell receptor beta chain sequence together with its context. This CDR3 spans 17 amino acids. Germline CDR1 and CDR2: LNHNV and YYDKDF (reference sequence). The V gene lost 2 bases and the J gene lost 3 bases, with 19 bases spanning the gap. The sample is drawn from a study of shared clonotypes between healthy human individuals. Study context: The cohort had two women and a few men, ages 18 to 49.

Only CD45RO-negative cells positively selected for CCR7 counted as naive CD8 cells, so terminally differentiated effector memory CD45RA+ cells were excluded. All of the donors resided in Nashville, Tennessee, and each was a Caucasian adult. Here immunoSEQ multiplex PCR was the method, and the copy in TCRdb shows in-frame clones only, minus some. The sample yields 1.5 million to 2.5 million clones, approximately 94% seen once. The sample taken for sequencing was naive CD8+ T cells sorted from blood. This chain joins TRBV15 and TRBJ1-2; D gene uncertain. The TCR originated in a man younger than 30 in good health. CDR3 residues: CATSRLPGTADYYGYTF. As DNA, the CDR3 is TGTGCCACCAGCAGACTCCCCGGAACAGCGGACTACTATGGCTACACCTTC. Full variable domain (missing parts from reference TRBV15 and TRBJ1-2): DAMVIQNPRYQVTQFGKPVTLSCSQTLNHNVMYWYQQKSSQAPKLLFHYYDKDFNNEADTPDNFQSRRPNTSFCFLDIRSPGLGDTAMYLCATSRLPGTADYYGYTFGSGTRLTVV.